This T cell receptor beta chain was found in a study of blood T cell repertoires in COVID-19. Overall study: The samples span acute and convalescent COVID-19 from the United States, Italy and Spain. T cells, B-cell-depleted T cells, or PBMCs supplied cDNA or gDNA.

Germline V gene lookup returns CDR1 KGHDR and CDR2 SFDVKD. This CDR3 region has 17 residues. V was clipped by 1 base and J by 5 bases; unmatched bases: 12. In the study's own analysis: The assay estimated nucleated cells by amplifying reference gene primers. The table came from immunoSEQ multiplex PCR; TCRdb's copy has only in-frame clones and leaves some out. Clone size and the V and J calls come from that table; the DNA yielded D and trimming. Here the sample spans around 67,000 clones, about 90% being singletons. The sequence was obtained from a man aged 50 or older with active COVID-19. The sequencing input was peripheral blood. The chain is built from TRBV24-1 and TRBJ2-5, with 7 bases aligning to TRBD2. The CDR3 DNA follows: TGTGCCACCAGTGATTTTGGCGGGAGAGGAGAGGGGGAGACCCAGTACTTC. Translation gives CATSDFGGRGEGETQYF.